Sequencing of this T cell receptor (beta chain) was carried out in a study of early stage breast cancer tumors listed by TCRdb under 2017. Regarding the study in general: Of the approximately 15 invasive breast tumors, 12 to 13 were found to be estrogen receptor-positive, progesterone receptor-positive and HER2-negative. Of the roughly twelve ER+/PR+/HER2- tumors, eight were classified as invasive ductal carcinomas and four as invasive lobular carcinomas. On average, each sample got about 9.6-fold read coverage. A total of 2,651,842 templates, representing about 1.1 million unique clonotypes, were detected across all samples.

Every sample was amplified as two independent genomic DNA replicates, using 0.5 ug for blood and about 1.4 ug for tumor or normal breast. TCRB sequencing of genomic DNA was carried out with the ImmunoSeq Intro kit according to the manufacturer's instructions. For absolute quantification, the roughly 30-cycle multiplex PCR included proprietary primers along with spike-in control sequences. Single-end 150-bp reads were used to sequence an 87-bp fragment spanning the CDR3 and the flanking V and J genes. Each lane of an Illumina MiSeq using version 3.0 chemistry carried seven multiplexed samples, with two replicates per sample. The original methods were these. The vendor's proprietary pipeline handled the raw data processing, merging both replicates into a single result for each sample. Clonotypes were defined as productive rearrangements sharing the V-gene family, CDR3 amino acid sequence and J-gene segment. Clonality was computed as 1 minus the normalized Shannon entropy (Pielou evenness) of TCRB abundances. T cell density was estimated as total templates divided by the number of input cells, with the number of input cells inferred from the DNA input amount. Total repertoire diversity and clonality were estimated with Recon using default parameters. Clonotypes with over 0.1% abundance in tumor and at least 32-fold higher abundance in tumor than in normal breast were defined as tumor-enriched. What TCRdb holds here is the immuneACCESS table cut down to in-frame rearrangements. Part of the clones is not present; checked against another copy, under half of the missing clones reflect an unresolved V gene, and the others are unexplained. Clonal size and the V and J genes are those of that table, whereas D and trimming came from the DNA. Present in this sample are over 45,000 clones, 75% to 85% of which were seen just once. The ten biggest clones cover roughly 1.4% of the sample.

As encoded in the germline V gene, CDR1 is MRHNA while CDR2 is SNTAGT. The CDR3 measures 14 amino acids from cysteine to phenylalanine. CDR3 DNA only is kept here, 42 bases in frame from base 1. Deletion took 3 bases off V and 1 base off J, with a span of 10 bases between the germline ends. The investigation overall reported the following: Because the cohort was small, a breakdown by tumor subtype could not be done. Repertoires from blood and normal breast were more alike than repertoires from blood and tumor, and in about 90% of the 16 patients, comparing each tissue with blood separated tumor from normal. Bulk genomic DNA sequencing of unsorted cells missed chain pairing and functional markers such as CD4, CD8 and FOXP3. Tumors showed roughly 2.5-fold higher T cell density and higher clonality than adjacent normal breast tissue. Enriched TCRB sequences shared across patients were mostly commonly generated sequences, unlikely to play an important role in the tumor microenvironment.

The study profiled bulk TCR beta-chain repertoires in matched peripheral blood, tumor and adjacent normal breast tissue taken from some 17 patients with early-stage breast cancer. Before surgery, whole blood (roughly 4.5-11 mL) was collected into EDTA tubes and processed within 2 hours. Peripheral blood mononuclear cells were isolated by Ficoll-Paque centrifugation in SepMate-50 tubes. PBMCs were cryopreserved in aliquots of roughly 1.9 to 4 million cells in 90% FBS with about 10% DMSO and kept in liquid nitrogen. The Qiagen AllPrep DNA/RNA Mini kit was used to extract genomic DNA. Points on this clone: What antigen it recognizes has not been identified. No quality values exist for individual bases; no much larger clone is one base distant.

The chain is encoded by TRBV6-4 joined to TRBJ2-7; TRBD1 is a possible D gene, resting on 5 matching bases. This clonotype originated in a person in their fifties or sixties with breast cancer. The sample consisted of blood. The nucleotide sequence is TGTGCCAGCAGTGAAACAGGTGAATCCTACGAGCAGTACTTC. Its amino acids are CASSETGESYEQYF.